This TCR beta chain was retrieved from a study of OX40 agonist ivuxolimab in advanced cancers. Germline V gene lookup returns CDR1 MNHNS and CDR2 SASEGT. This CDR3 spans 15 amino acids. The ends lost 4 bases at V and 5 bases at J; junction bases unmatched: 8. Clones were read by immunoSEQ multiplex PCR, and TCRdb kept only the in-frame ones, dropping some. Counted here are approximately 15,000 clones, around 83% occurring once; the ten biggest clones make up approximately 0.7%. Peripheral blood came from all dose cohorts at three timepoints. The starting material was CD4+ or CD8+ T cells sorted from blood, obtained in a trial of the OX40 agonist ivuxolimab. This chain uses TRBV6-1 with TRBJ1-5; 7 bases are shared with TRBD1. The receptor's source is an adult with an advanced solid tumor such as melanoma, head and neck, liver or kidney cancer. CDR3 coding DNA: TGTGCCAGCAGTGGGAACAGGGGTGGAGATCAGCCCCAGCATTTT. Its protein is CASSGNRGGDQPQHF.